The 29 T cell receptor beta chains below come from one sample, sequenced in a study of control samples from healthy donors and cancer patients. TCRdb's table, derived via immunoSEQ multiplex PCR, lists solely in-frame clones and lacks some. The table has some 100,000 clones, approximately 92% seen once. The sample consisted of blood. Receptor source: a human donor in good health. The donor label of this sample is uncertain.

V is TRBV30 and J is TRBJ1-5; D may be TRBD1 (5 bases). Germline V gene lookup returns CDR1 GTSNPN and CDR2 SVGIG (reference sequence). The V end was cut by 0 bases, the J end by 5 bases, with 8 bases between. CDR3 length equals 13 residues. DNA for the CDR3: TGTGCCTGGAGTGTTTTGACAGATCAGCCCCAGCATTTT. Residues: CAWSVLTDQPQHF.

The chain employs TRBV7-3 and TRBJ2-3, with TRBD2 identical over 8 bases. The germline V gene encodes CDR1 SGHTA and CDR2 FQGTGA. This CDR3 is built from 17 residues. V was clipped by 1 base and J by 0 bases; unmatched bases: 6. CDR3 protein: CASSLSGSGASTDTQYF. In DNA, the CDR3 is TGTGCCAGCAGCTTAAGCGGTAGCGGGGCCAGCACAGATACGCAGTATTTT.

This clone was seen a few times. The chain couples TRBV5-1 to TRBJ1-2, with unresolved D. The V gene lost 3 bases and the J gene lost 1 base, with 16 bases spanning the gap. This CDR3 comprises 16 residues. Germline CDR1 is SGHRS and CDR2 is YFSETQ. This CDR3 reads CASSSGGLGSNYGYTF. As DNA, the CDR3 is TGCGCCAGCAGCTCGGGCGGGTTGGGCAGTAACTATGGCTACACCTTC.

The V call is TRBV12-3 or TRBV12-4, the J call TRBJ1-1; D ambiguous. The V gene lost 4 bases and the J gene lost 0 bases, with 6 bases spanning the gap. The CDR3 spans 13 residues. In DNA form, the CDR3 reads TGTGCCAGCAGTTCCACTTTGAACACTGAAGCTTTCTTT. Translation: CASSSTLNTEAFF.

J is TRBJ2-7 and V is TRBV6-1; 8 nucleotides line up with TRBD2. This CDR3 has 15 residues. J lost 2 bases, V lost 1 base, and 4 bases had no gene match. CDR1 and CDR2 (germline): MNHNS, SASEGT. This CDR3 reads CASSEVAGRTYEQYV. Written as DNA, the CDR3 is TGTGCCAGCAGTGAAGTAGCGGGGAGAACCTACGAGCAGTACGTC.

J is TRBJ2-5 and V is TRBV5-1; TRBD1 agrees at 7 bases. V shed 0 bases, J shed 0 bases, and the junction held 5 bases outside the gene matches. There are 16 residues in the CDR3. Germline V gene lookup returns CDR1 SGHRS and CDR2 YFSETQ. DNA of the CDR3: TGCGCCAGCAGCTTGGGCCCGACAGGGTACCAAGAGACCCAGTACTTC. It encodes CASSLGPTGYQETQYF. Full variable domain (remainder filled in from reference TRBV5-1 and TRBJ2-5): KAGVTQTPRYLIKTRGQQVTLSCSPISGHRSVSWYQQTPGQGLQFLFEYFSETQRNKGNFPGRFSGRQFSNSRSEMNVSTLELGDSALYLCASSLGPTGYQETQYFGPGTRLLVL.

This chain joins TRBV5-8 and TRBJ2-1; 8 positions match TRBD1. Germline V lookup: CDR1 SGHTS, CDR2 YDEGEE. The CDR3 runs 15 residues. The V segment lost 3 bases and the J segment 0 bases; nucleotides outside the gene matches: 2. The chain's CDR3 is CASSSTGGSYNEQFF. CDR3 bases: TGTGCCAGCAGCTCTACAGGGGGCTCCTACAATGAGCAGTTCTTC.

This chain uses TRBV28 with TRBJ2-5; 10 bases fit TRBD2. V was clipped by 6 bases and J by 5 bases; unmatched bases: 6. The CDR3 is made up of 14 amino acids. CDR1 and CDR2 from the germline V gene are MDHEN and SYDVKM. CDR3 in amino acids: CASRSAGGHETQYF. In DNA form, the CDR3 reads TGTGCCAGCAGGTCAGCGGGGGGGCACGAGACCCAGTACTTC.

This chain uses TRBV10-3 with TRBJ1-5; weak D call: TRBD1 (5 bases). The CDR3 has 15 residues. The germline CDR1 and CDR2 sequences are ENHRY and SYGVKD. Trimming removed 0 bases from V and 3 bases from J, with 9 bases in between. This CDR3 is CAISESQGLNQPQHF. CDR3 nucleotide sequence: TGTGCCATCAGTGAGTCTCAGGGACTCAATCAGCCCCAGCATTTT.

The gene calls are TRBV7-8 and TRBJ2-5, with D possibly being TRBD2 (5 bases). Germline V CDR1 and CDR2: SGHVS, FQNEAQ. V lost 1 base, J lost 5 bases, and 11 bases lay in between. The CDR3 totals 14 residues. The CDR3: CASSLVDLRETQYF. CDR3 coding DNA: TGTGCCAGCAGCTTAGTGGACTTACGGGAGACCCAGTACTTC.

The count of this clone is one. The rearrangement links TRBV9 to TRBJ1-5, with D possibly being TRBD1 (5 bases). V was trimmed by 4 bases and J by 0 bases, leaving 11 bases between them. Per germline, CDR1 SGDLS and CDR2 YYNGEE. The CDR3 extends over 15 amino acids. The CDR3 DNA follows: TGTGCCAGCAGCTTAGACAGTCATAGCAATCAGCCCCAGCATTTT. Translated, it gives CASSLDSHSNQPQHF.

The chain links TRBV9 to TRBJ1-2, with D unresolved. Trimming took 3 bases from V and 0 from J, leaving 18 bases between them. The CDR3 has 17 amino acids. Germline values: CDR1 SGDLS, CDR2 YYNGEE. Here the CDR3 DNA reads TGTGCCAGCAGCGATAGAGAATCAGGAGTTACTAACTATGGCTACACCTTC. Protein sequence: CASSDRESGVTNYGYTF.

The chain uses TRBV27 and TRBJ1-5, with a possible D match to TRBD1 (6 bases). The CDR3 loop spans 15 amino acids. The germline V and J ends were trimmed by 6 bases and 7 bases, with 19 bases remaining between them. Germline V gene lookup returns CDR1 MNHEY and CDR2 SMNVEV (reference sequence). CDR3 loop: CASSPGASGAQPQHF. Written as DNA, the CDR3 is TGTGCCAGCAGCCCCGGAGCCTCAGGGGCCCAGCCCCAGCATTTT.

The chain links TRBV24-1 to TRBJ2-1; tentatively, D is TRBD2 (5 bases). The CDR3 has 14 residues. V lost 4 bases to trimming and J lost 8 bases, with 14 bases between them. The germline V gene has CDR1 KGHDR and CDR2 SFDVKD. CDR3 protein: CATSDPMEEYEQFF. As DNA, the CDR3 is TGTGCCACCAGTGACCCGATGGAGGAATATGAGCAGTTCTTC.

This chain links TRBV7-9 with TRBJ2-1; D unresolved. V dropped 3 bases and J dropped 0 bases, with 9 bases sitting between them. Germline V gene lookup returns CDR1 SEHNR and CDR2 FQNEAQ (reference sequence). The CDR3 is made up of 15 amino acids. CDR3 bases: TGTGCCAGCAGCTTTTTTACCGGCTCCTACAATGAGCAGTTCTTC. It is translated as CASSFFTGSYNEQFF.

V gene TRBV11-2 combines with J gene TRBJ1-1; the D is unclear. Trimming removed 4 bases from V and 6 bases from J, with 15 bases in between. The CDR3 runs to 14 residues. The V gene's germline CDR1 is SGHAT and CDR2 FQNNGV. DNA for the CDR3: TGTGCCAGCAGCTCGAGTGGGGTGACCTCTGAAGCTTTCTTT. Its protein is CASSSSGVTSEAFF.

CDR3 amino acids: CASSDYRGSYNEQFF. The CDR3 nucleotides are TGCGCCAGCAGTGACTACAGGGGGTCCTACAATGAGCAGTTCTTC. The chain carries TRBV10-1 and TRBJ2-1; 8 bases are a match to TRBD1. Per the germline V gene, CDR1 is WNHNN and CDR2 is SYGVQD (reference sequence). CDR3 length equals 15 residues. Losses at the gene ends were 3 bases for V and 1 base for J; bases not matched to a gene: 2.

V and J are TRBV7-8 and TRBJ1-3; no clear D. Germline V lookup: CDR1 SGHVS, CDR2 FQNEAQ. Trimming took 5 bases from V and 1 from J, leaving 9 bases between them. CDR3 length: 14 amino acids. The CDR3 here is CASSQYSSGNTIYF. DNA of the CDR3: TGTGCCAGCAGCCAGTACAGTTCTGGAAACACCATATATTTT.

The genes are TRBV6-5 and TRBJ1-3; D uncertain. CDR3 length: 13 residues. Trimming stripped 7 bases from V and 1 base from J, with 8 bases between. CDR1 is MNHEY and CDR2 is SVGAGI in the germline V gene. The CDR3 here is CASTQTSGNTIYF. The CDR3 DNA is TGTGCCAGCACTCAGACTTCTGGAAACACCATATATTTT.

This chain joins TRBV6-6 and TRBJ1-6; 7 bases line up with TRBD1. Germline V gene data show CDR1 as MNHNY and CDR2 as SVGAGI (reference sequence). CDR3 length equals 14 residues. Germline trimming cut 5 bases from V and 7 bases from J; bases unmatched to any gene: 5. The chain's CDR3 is CASSKAGGNSPLHF. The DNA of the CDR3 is TGTGCCAGCAGTAAGGCAGGGGGAAATTCACCCCTCCACTTT.

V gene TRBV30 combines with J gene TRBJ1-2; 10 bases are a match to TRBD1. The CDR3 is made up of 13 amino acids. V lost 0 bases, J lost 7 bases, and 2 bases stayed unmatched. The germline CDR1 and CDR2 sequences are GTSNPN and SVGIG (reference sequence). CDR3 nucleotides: TGTGCCTGGAGTGTTGGACAGGGGGTTGGCTACACCTTC. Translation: CAWSVGQGVGYTF.

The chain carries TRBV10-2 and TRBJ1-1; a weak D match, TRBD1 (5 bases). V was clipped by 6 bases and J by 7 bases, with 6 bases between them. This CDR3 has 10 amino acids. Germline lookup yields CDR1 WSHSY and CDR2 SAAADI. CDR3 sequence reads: CASRDNEAFF. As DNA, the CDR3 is TGCGCCAGCAGGGACAATGAAGCTTTCTTT.

The CDR3 protein is CASSLSTSSYEQYF. Here the CDR3 DNA reads TGTGCCAGCAGTTTATCCACAAGCTCCTACGAGCAGTACTTC. V gene TRBV27 combines with J gene TRBJ2-7; D unclear. Germline CDR1 and CDR2: MNHEY and SMNVEV (reference sequence). There are 14 residues in the CDR3. V lost 0 bases, J lost 0 bases, and 6 bases lay in between.

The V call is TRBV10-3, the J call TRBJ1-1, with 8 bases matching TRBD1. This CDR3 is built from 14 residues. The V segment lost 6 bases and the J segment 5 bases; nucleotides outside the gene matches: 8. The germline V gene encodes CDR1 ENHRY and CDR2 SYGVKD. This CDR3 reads CAIRPSTGATEAFF. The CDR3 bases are TGTGCCATCAGACCATCGACAGGGGCAACTGAAGCTTTCTTT.

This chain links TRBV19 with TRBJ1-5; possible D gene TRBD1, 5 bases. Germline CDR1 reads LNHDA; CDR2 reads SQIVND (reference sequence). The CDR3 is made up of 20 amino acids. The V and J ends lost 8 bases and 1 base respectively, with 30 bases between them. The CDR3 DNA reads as TGTGCCAGTCTACCGGGGCCGAAAAGCTCGGTGTGGACGAGCAATCAGCCCCAGCATTTT. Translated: CASLPGPKSSVWTSNQPQHF. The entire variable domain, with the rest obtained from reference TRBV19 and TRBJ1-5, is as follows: DGGITQSPKYLFRKEGQNVTLSCEQNLNHDAMYWYRQDPGQGLRLIYYSQIVNDFQKGDIAEGYSVSREKKESFPLTVTSAQKNPTAFYLCASLPGPKSSVWTSNQPQHFGDGTRLSIL.

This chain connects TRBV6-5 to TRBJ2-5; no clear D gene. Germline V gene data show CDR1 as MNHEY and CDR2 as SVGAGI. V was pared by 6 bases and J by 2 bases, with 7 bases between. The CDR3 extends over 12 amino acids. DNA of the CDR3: TGTGCCAGCAGCCACGATCAAGAGACCCAGTACTTC. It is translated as CASSHDQETQYF.

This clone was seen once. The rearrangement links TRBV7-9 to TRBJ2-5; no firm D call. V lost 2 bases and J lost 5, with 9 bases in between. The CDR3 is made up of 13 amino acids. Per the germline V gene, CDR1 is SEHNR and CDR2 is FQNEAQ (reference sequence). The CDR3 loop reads CASSLKGGETQYF. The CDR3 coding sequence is TGTGCCAGCAGCTTAAAGGGTGGTGAGACCCAGTACTTC. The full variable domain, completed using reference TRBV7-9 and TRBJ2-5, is DTGVSQNPRHKITKRGQNVTFRCDPISEHNRLYWYRQTLGQGPEFLTYFQNEAQLEKSRLLSDRFSAERPKGSFSTLEIQRTEQGDSAMYLCASSLKGGETQYFGPGTRLLVL.

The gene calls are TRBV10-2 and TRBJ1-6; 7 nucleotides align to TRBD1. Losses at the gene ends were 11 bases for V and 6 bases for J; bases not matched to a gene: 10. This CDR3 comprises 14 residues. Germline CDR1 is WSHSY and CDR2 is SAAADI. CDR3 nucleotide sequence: TGCGCCGCGGCCCGTGACAGGGCTAATTCACCCCTCCACTTT. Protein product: CAAARDRANSPLHF.

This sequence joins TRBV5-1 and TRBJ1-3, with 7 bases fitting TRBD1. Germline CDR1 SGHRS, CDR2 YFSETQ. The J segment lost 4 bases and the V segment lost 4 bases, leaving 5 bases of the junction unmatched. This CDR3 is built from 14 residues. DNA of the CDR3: TGCGCCAGCAGCCCCGGGACAGCGGGAAACACCATATATTTT. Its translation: CASSPGTAGNTIYF.